These 22 T cell receptor beta chains originate from one sample sequenced in a study of T cell responses to AZD1222 COVID-19 vaccine. Data came from immunoSEQ multiplex PCR; TCRdb stores just in-frame clones and leaves some out. The sample records 130,000 or so clones, 75% to 90% being singletons. Sequenced here: peripheral blood, sampled on day 0 of AZD1222 vaccination. All receptors derive from an adult in good health.

The chain uses TRBV19 and TRBJ2-2, with TRBD1 matching over 7 bases. Unmatched junction bases numbered 7, after V lost 6 bases and J lost 6 bases. The CDR3 has 14 amino acids. CDR1 is LNHDA, CDR2 SQIVND, per germline (reference sequence). The CDR3 protein is CASRETGIPGELFF. Written as DNA, the CDR3 is TGTGCCAGTAGGGAGACAGGGATTCCCGGGGAGCTGTTTTTT.

Here the CDR3 reads CASRAMGDTEAFF. For the CDR3, the DNA is TGTGCCAGCAGGGCGATGGGTGACACTGAAGCTTTCTTT. The chain is built from TRBV7-9 and TRBJ1-1; D uncertain. The length of the CDR3 is 13 residues. The V end lost 6 bases, the J end lost 3 bases, and 11 bases lay between the germline ends. Germline assignment: CDR1 SEHNR and CDR2 FQNEAQ (reference sequence).

This clone has more than one count but fewer than ten. This chain uses TRBV24-1 with TRBJ2-2; D remains ambiguous. The V gene lost 4 bases and the J gene lost 8 bases, with 13 bases spanning the gap. Germline CDR1 KGHDR, CDR2 SFDVKD. The CDR3 contains 14 residues. CDR3 region: CATSDPNWVGELFF. The CDR3 DNA is TGTGCCACCAGTGACCCTAATTGGGTGGGGGAGCTGTTTTTT.

The rearrangement uses TRBV3-1 (or the pseudogene TRBV3-2) and TRBJ1-4, with TRBD1 matching over 9 bases. The CDR3 has 16 amino acids. Germline V gives CDR1 LGHDT, CDR2 YNNKEL (reference sequence). Losses at the gene ends were 5 bases for V and 2 bases for J; bases not matched to a gene: 6. The CDR3 DNA is TGTGCCAGCAGCAAAACAGGGGGCGTGACTAATGAAAAACTGTTTTTT. The encoded protein is CASSKTGGVTNEKLFF.

This chain connects TRBV13 to TRBJ2-5; 8 bases agree with TRBD2. The CDR3 contains 15 residues. Unmatched junction bases numbered 8, after V lost 4 bases and J lost 4 bases. The germline gives CDR1 PRHDT, CDR2 FYEKMQ (reference sequence). In DNA, the CDR3 is TGTGCCAGCAGCTCCTCCGGGACTAGAAGAGAGACCCAGTACTTC. Translated: CASSSSGTRRETQYF.

The chain joins TRBV11-3 to TRBJ2-7; TRBD2 agrees at 9 bases. V trimming: 5 bases; J trimming: 3 bases; junction bases outside the gene matches: 5. The CDR3 sequence is 14 residues long. The germline V gene encodes CDR1 SGHNT and CDR2 YENEEA. The CDR3 DNA follows: TGTGCCAGCAGCACCAGGACTAGCGTCTACGAGCAGTACTTC. Translation gives CASSTRTSVYEQYF.

This clone was counted a few times. The chain is built from TRBV27 and TRBJ2-7; D possibly matches TRBD1 or TRBD2 (5 bases each). The CDR3 extends over 12 amino acids. V was shortened by 6 bases and J by 2 bases, with 8 bases between the two germline ends. Germline V gene data show CDR1 as MNHEY and CDR2 as SMNVEV (reference sequence). CDR3 region: CASRGEPYEQYF. Written as DNA, the CDR3 is TGTGCCAGCAGGGGGGAACCCTACGAGCAGTACTTC.

The chain uses TRBV11-2 and TRBJ2-7; no clear D. Germline-derived CDR1 and CDR2 are SGHAT and FQNNGV. V lost 6 bases, J lost 0 bases, and 9 bases lay in between. The CDR3 sequence is 13 residues long. CDR3 coding DNA: TGTGCCAGCAGAAGTCTACTCTCCTACGAGCAGTACTTC. Amino acids: CASRSLLSYEQYF.

The gene calls are TRBV6-5 and TRBJ1-1; weak D call: TRBD1 (5 bases). The V end was cut by 3 bases, the J end by 0 bases, with 11 bases between. There are 15 residues in the CDR3. CDR1 and CDR2 (germline): MNHEY, SVGAGI. The CDR3 reads CASSYPLTVNTEAFF. Here the CDR3 DNA reads TGTGCCAGCAGTTATCCTCTGACAGTGAACACTGAAGCTTTCTTT.

The rearrangement joins TRBV6-2 or TRBV6-3 to TRBJ2-3, with no clear D. CDR3 size: 15 residues. Deletions cut 0 bases from V and 5 bases from J, with 12 bases between. Germline V lookup: CDR1 MNHEY, CDR2 SVGEGT. CDR3 sequence (DNA): TGTGCCAGCAGTTACTCCCCACAATCGTTAGATACGCAGTATTTT. It codes for CASSYSPQSLDTQYF.

The chain joins TRBV11-2 to TRBJ2-3; TRBD2 is a possible D gene (6 bases). Between the trimmed V and J ends, which lost 2 bases and 6 bases, there was a span of 15 bases. Germline CDR1 reads SGHAT; CDR2 reads FQNNGV. The CDR3 length is 15 residues. CDR3 in DNA: TGTGCCAGCAGCTTACGTATGGTCGCGGGGGATACGCAGTATTTT. Protein product: CASSLRMVAGDTQYF.

As for this clone: Since the CDR3 does not end with the conserved phenylalanine or tryptophan, this likely comes from a read error. Because the CDR3's place on the DNA is in doubt, the DNA is left out and the CDR3 is given as listed by TCRdb. The V gene is TRBV7-9, the J gene TRBJ2-7; the table's TRBD2 call for D was not verified on the DNA. Including both end residues, the CDR3 is 14 amino acids long. CDR1 is SEHNR and CDR2 is FQNEAQ in the germline V gene (reference sequence). CDR3 amino acids: CASSLDFSGGTLTL.

This chain uses TRBV5-4 with TRBJ1-2; 10 nucleotides match TRBD1. From germline, CDR1 is SGHNT and CDR2 YYREEE (reference sequence). The J segment lost 4 bases and the V segment lost 4 bases, leaving 4 bases of the junction unmatched. CDR3 length equals 14 residues. CDR3: CASSTRTGGYGYTF. The CDR3 DNA reads as TGTGCCAGCAGCACAAGGACAGGGGGCTATGGCTACACCTTC.

This sequence joins TRBV2 and TRBJ2-3; D remains unclear. Between the trimmed V and J ends, which lost 9 bases and 0 bases, there was a span of 22 bases. Germline V lookup: CDR1 SNHLY, CDR2 FYNNEI. The CDR3 contains 17 residues. CDR3 residues: CASNPNPLRTSTDTQYF. The CDR3 coding sequence is TGTGCCAGTAATCCGAACCCATTACGGACCAGCACAGATACGCAGTATTTT.

The chain employs TRBV19 and TRBJ1-1, with D tentatively TRBD1 (6 bases). CDR1 and CDR2 from the germline V gene are LNHDA and SQIVND (reference sequence). The germline V and J ends were trimmed by 8 bases and 0 bases, with 13 bases remaining between them. The CDR3 is 14 amino acids. The CDR3 region has the DNA TGTGCCAGTGCCCTGGGGGCCATGAACACTGAAGCTTTCTTT. Translated, it gives CASALGAMNTEAFF.

This clone came up a few times. Written as DNA, the CDR3 is TGTGCCAGCAGTGAAAGAAGGGTAGGGTCCCTTGGGACTGAAGCTTTCTTT. Encoded protein: CASSERRVGSLGTEAFF. The chain couples TRBV25-1 to TRBJ1-1; D is unclear. Germline V gene data show CDR1 as MGHDK and CDR2 as SYGVNS. The CDR3 spans 17 residues. V lost 2 bases and J lost 5, with 21 bases in between.

The chain uses TRBV7-2 and TRBJ2-1; D uncertain. The ends were cut back, 5 bases at V and 8 bases at J, with 10 bases in the middle. Germline-derived CDR1 and CDR2 are SGHTA and FQGNSA. The CDR3 is 12 residues long. The CDR3 sequence: CASSNQQYEQFF. CDR3 bases: TGTGCCAGCAGCAACCAGCAGTATGAGCAGTTCTTC.

This sequence joins TRBV3-1 (or the pseudogene TRBV3-2) and TRBJ1-2; no reliable D call. The CDR3 covers 13 residues. Deletions cut 4 bases from V and 6 bases from J, with 12 bases between. Germline V gene data show CDR1 as LGHDT and CDR2 as YNNKEL (reference sequence). Written as DNA, the CDR3 is TGTGCCAGCAGCCTCGGCGGGGTCGATGGCTACACCTTC. Residues: CASSLGGVDGYTF.

The table lists this clone with a count of one. The chain joins TRBV19 to TRBJ2-1; D may be TRBD2 (7 bases). Germline V gene sequence: CDR1 LNHDA, CDR2 SQIVND (reference sequence). Trimming took 5 bases from V and 0 from J, leaving 14 bases between them. The CDR3 has 16 residues. In DNA, the CDR3 is TGTGCCAGTAGTTCCTACGGGGGGCCCTCCTACAATGAGCAGTTCTTC. This gives the protein CASSSYGGPSYNEQFF.

This chain links TRBV2 with TRBJ2-5; 13 bases line up with TRBD2. This CDR3 is 15 amino acids long. V was clipped by 6 bases and J by 3 bases; unmatched bases: 4. Germline values: CDR1 SNHLY, CDR2 FYNNEI. CDR3 bases: TGTGCCAGCAGGGCGACTAGCGGGGGGAAAGAGACCCAGTACTTC. This gives the protein CASRATSGGKETQYF. Based on the CDR3 plus reference TRBV2 and TRBJ2-5, the full variable domain is EPEVTQTPSHQVTQMGQEVILRCVPISNHLYFYWYRQILGQKVEFLVSFYNNEISEKSEIFDDQFSVERPDGSNFTLKIRSTKLEDSAMYFCASRATSGGKETQYFGPGTRLLVL.

This clone was found a few times. The chain links TRBV6-1 to TRBJ1-4; no reliable D call. This CDR3 is built from 17 residues. V shed 2 bases and J shed 0 bases, with 13 bases lying between them. Germline CDR1 is MNHNS and CDR2 is SASEGT. CDR3 nucleotides: TGTGCCAGCAGTGAAAAGATTCGCGCTGCAACTAATGAAAAACTGTTTTTT. Amino acids: CASSEKIRAATNEKLFF.

V is TRBV5-1 and J is TRBJ1-6; maybe TRBD1 (6 bases). The CDR3 spans 12 residues. V lost 4 bases to trimming and J lost 18 bases, with 17 bases between them. The V gene's germline CDR1 is SGHRS and CDR2 YFSETQ. The CDR3: CASSIGGENPHF. CDR3 nucleotides: TGCGCCAGCAGCATAGGGGGAGAAAACCCCCACTTT.